The clone carrying this T cell receptor (beta chain) was detected once. This record comes from a study of blood T cell repertoires in COVID-19. The V gene end was trimmed by 5 bases and the J gene end by 7 bases; junction bases not matched to a gene: 5. Per germline, CDR1 MNHEY and CDR2 SVGAGI. The CDR3 totals 13 residues. Repertoires were generated with immunoSEQ multiplex PCR, while TCRdb's copy carries only in-frame clones and drops some. This table holds around 140,000 clones, 80% to 90% found once. This receptor was taken from a man between 60 and 75 years old with COVID-19, enrolled during active disease. The sequencing input was peripheral blood. The V call is TRBV6-5, the J call TRBJ1-5; 7 nucleotides line up with TRBD1. This CDR3 reads CASSPQGEQPQHF. The CDR3 coding sequence is TGTGCCAGCAGTCCCCAGGGGGAACAGCCCCAGCATTTT.